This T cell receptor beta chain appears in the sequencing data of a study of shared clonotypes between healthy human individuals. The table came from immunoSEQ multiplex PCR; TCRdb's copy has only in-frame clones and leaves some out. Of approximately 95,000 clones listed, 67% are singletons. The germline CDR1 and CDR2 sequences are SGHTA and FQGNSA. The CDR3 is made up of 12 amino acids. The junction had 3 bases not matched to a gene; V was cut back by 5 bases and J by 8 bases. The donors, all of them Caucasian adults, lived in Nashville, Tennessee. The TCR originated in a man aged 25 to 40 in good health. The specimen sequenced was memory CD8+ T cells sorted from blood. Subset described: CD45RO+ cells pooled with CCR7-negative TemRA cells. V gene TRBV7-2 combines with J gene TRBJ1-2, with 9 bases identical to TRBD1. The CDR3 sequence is CASSRTGDGYTF. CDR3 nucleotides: TGTGCCAGCAGCCGGACAGGGGACGGCTACACCTTC.